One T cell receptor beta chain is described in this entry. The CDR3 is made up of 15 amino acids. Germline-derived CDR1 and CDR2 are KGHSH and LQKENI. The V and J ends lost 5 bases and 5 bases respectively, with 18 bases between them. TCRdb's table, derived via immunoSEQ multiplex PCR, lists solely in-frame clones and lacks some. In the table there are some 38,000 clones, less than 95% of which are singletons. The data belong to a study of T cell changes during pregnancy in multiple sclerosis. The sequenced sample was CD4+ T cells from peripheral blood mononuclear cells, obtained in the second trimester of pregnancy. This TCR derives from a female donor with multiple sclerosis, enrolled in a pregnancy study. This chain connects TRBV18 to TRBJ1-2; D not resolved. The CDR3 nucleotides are TGTGCCAGCTCAATCTCTGCTATCGGAGGGTATGGCTACACCTTC. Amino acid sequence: CASSISAIGGYGYTF.